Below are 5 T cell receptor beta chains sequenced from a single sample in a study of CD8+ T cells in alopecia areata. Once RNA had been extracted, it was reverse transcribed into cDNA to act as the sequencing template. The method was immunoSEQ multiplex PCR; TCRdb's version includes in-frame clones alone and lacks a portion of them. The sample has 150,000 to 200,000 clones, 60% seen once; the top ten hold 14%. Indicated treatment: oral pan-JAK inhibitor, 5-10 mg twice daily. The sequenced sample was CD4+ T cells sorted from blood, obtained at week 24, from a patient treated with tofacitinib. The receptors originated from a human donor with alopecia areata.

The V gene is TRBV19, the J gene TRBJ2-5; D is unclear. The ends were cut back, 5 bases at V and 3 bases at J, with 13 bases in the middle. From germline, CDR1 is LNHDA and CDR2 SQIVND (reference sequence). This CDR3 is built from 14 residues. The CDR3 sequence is CASSPGRSKETQYF. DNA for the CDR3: TGTGCCAGTAGTCCAGGACGGTCGAAAGAGACCCAGTACTTC.

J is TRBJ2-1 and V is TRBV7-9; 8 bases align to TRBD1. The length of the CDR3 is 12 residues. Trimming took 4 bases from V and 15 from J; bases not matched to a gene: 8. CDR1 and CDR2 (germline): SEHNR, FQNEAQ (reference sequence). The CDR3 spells CASSSTGQGLFF. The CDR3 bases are TGTGCCAGCAGCTCAACAGGACAGGGCCTGTTCTTC.

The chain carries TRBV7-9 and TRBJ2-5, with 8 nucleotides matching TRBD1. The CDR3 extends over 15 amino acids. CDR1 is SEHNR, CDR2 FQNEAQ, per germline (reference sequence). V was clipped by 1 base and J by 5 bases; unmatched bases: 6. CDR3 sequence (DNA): TGTGCCAGCAGCTTAGGGGGACAGGTTGTGGAGACCCAGTACTTC. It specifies CASSLGGQVVETQYF.

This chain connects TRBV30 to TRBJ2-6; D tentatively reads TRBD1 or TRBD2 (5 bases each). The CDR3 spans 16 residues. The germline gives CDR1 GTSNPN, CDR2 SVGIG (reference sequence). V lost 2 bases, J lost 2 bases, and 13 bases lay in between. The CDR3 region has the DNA TGTGCCTGGAGTAGGGGAGACCGCCCTGGGGCCAACGTCCTGACTTTC. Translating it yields CAWSRGDRPGANVLTF.

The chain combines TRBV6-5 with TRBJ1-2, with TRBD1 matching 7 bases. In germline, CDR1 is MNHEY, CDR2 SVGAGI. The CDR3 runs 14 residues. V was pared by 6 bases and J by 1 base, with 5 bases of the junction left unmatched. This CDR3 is CASSGGTVNYGYTF. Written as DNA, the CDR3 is TGTGCCAGCAGCGGCGGGACAGTTAACTATGGCTACACCTTC.